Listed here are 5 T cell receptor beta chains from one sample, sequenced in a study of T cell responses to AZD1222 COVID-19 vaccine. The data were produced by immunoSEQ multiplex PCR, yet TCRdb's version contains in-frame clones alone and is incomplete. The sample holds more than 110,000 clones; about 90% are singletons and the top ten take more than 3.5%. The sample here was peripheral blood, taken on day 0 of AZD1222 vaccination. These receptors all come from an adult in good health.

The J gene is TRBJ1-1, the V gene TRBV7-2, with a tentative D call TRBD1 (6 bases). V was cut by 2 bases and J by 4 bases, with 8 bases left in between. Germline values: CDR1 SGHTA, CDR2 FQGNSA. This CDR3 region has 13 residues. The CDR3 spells CASSLLGATEAFF. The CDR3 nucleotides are TGTGCCAGCAGCTTATTGGGGGCCACTGAAGCTTTCTTT.

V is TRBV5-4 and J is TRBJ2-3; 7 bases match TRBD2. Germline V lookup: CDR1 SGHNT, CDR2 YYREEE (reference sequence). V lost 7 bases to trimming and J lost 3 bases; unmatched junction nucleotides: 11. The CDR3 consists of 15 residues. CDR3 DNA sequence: TGTGCCAGCCAAACTAGCGCCCAGAAAACAGATACGCAGTATTTT. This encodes CASQTSAQKTDTQYF.

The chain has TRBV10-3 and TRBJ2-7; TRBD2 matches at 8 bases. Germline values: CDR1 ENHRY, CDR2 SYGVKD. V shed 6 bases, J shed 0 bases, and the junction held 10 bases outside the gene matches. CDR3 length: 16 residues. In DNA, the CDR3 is TGTGCCATCAGGGGGGGGAATAGCGGGGCCTCCTACGAGCAGTACTTC. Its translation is CAIRGGNSGASYEQYF.

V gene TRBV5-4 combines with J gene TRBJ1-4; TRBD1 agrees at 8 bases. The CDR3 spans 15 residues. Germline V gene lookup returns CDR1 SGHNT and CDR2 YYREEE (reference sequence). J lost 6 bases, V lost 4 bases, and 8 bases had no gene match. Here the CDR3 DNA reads TGTGCCAGCAGCGTGGGGACAGGCGCCTATGAAAAACTGTTTTTT. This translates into CASSVGTGAYEKLFF.

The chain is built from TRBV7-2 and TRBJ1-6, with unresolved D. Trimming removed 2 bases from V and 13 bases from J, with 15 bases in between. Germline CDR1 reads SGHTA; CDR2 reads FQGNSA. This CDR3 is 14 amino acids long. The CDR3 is CASSLRSRQTPLHF. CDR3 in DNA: TGTGCCAGCAGCTTACGATCTCGGCAGACGCCCCTCCACTTT.